These 15 T cell receptor beta chains were sequenced from one sample in a study of graft-versus-host responses after intestinal transplantation. Intraepithelial and lamina propria lymphocytes were isolated from graft specimens. TCRdb keeps only in-frame clones here, not all; method: immunoSEQ multiplex PCR. The data show about 60,000 clones, about nine tenths seen once. Sequenced here: ileum tissue, sampled 350 to 400 days after transplant. These receptors all stem from a human patient who received an intestinal transplant, so some T cells may come from the graft donor.

The chain recombines TRBV5-1 with TRBJ1-1; the D gene is possibly TRBD1 (5 bases). The V end was cut by 0 bases, the J end by 3 bases, with 9 bases between. In germline, CDR1 is SGHRS, CDR2 YFSETQ. The CDR3 spans 14 residues. CDR3 amino acids: CASSLGAGDTEAFF. Written as DNA, the CDR3 is TGCGCCAGCAGCTTGGGGGCGGGGGACACTGAAGCTTTCTTT.

The chain couples TRBV5-4 to TRBJ1-2; D gene uncertain. This CDR3 region has 13 residues. Germline lookup yields CDR1 SGHNT and CDR2 YYREEE (reference sequence). Trimming pared 0 bases from V and 7 bases from J, leaving 10 bases between. CDR3 in DNA: TGTGCCAGCAGCTTGGGCGGTAAGAGTGGCTACACCTTC. It translates to CASSLGGKSGYTF.

This chain joins TRBV5-1 and TRBJ2-1, with D maybe TRBD2 (6 bases). Trimming shortened V by 2 bases and J by 12 bases, and 12 bases separated the two germline ends. Germline V CDR1 and CDR2: SGHRS, YFSETQ. CDR3 length: 12 residues. The chain's CDR3 is CASSFGGAGQFF. CDR3 DNA sequence: TGCGCCAGCAGCTTCGGCGGGGCCGGGCAGTTCTTC.

This sequence joins TRBV28 and TRBJ2-1, with TRBD1 matching 10 bases. Germline V CDR1 and CDR2: MDHEN, SYDVKM. The V segment lost 3 bases and the J segment 3 bases; nucleotides outside the gene matches: 2. This CDR3 contains 15 residues. The CDR3 nucleotides are TGTGCCAGCAGTTTCGACAGGGGGCTCTACAATGAGCAGTTCTTC. Protein product: CASSFDRGLYNEQFF.

In this sample, this clone turned up a few times. The chain is built from TRBV7-9 and TRBJ2-7, with D unresolved. The germline CDR1 and CDR2 sequences are SEHNR and FQNEAQ (reference sequence). The CDR3 extends over 12 amino acids. With 5 bases removed from V and 3 bases from J, the gap between germline ends came to 8 bases. The CDR3 DNA sequence: TGTGCCAGCAGCGCAAAGGACTACGAGCAGTACTTC. This translates into CASSAKDYEQYF.

The chain has TRBV6-1 and TRBJ2-7, with a tentative D call TRBD2 (5 bases). The CDR3 length is 14 residues. CDR1 and CDR2 from the germline V gene are MNHNS and SASEGT. V lost 0 bases to trimming and J lost 3 bases, with 9 bases between them. Written as DNA, the CDR3 is TGTGCCAGCAGTGAAGCGCTTCGGGGCTACGAGCAGTACTTC. Protein: CASSEALRGYEQYF.

The chain joins TRBV9 to TRBJ1-2; D gene unclear. CDR3 size: 20 residues. Germline V gene data show CDR1 as SGDLS and CDR2 as YYNGEE. The V end was cut by 5 bases, the J end by 1 base, with 30 bases between. The CDR3 nucleotides read TGTGCCAGCAGTGACACGAGGTTGAGCTCTGTACAGCGTTATAACTATGGCTACACCTTC. Translation: CASSDTRLSSVQRYNYGYTF.

V is TRBV4-1 and J is TRBJ2-1; the D gene is possibly TRBD2 (6 bases). The CDR3 sequence is 16 residues long. V lost 4 bases and J 0 bases, leaving 13 bases between the germline ends. Germline CDR1 and CDR2: MGHRA and YSYEKL. The CDR3 nucleotides read TGCGCCAGCAGCCCCCAGGAGGGCCTCTCCTACAATGAGCAGTTCTTC. Translation gives CASSPQEGLSYNEQFF.

The rearrangement links TRBV4-2 to TRBJ2-3; TRBD2 is a possible D gene (5 bases). The CDR3 sequence is 13 residues long. V was shortened by 4 bases and J by 5 bases, with 10 bases between the two germline ends. Germline assignment: CDR1 LGHNA and CDR2 YNFKEQ. The CDR3 spells CASSLTREDTQYF. The CDR3 region has the DNA TGTGCCAGCAGCCTAACCCGGGAAGATACGCAGTATTTT.

This clone was counted a single time. The chain joins TRBV21-1 to TRBJ2-7; the table names TRBD2, a call not compared with the DNA. TRBV21-1 is assigned pseudogene status. The CDR3 sequence is 13 residues long. This CDR3 reads CASEPRTPYEQYF. The CDR3 bases are TGTGCCAGCGAACCGAGGACTCCCTACGAGCAGTACTTC.

The chain links TRBV4-1 to TRBJ1-5, with D possibly being TRBD1 (6 bases). This CDR3 has 15 residues. Germline assignment: CDR1 MGHRA and CDR2 YSYEKL. V gave up 1 base and J gave up 9 bases, with 16 bases separating them. DNA of the CDR3: TGCGCCAGCAGCCAAGGCCCGGGGGGCCAATGGCCCCAGCATTTT. Protein sequence: CASSQGPGGQWPQHF.

The chain couples TRBV18 to TRBJ1-1, with a tentative D call TRBD1 (6 bases). V was clipped by 6 bases and J by 0 bases, with 14 bases between them. CDR3 size: 15 residues. The germline gives CDR1 KGHSH, CDR2 LQKENI. The CDR3 protein is CASSPGGGLNTEAFF. The CDR3 DNA reads as TGTGCCAGCTCTCCGGGGGGGGGCCTGAACACTGAAGCTTTCTTT.

The V and J genes are TRBV18 and TRBJ1-1, with D perhaps matching TRBD1 (6 bases). The germline CDR1 and CDR2 sequences are KGHSH and LQKENI. Trimming left V 4 bases short and J 3 bases short, with 12 bases between. The CDR3 consists of 14 residues. CDR3 bases: TGTGCCAGCTCACGTCGACAGGATGACACTGAAGCTTTCTTT. Translation: CASSRRQDDTEAFF.

J is TRBJ2-7 and V is TRBV28; D perhaps matches TRBD1 (5 bases). The CDR3 extends over 11 amino acids. Trimming removed 6 bases at V and 2 bases at J, with 5 bases between. CDR1 and CDR2 (germline): MDHEN, SYDVKM. The CDR3: CASRDTYEQYF. The DNA of the CDR3 is TGTGCCAGCAGGGACACCTACGAGCAGTACTTC.

The CDR3 loop reads CASSQPLGQQETQYF. CDR3 bases: TGCGCCAGCAGCCAACCATTGGGACAGCAAGAGACCCAGTACTTC. The rearrangement links TRBV4-1 to TRBJ2-5; 7 nucleotides match TRBD1. CDR1 is MGHRA, CDR2 YSYEKL, per germline. V shed 2 bases and J 2 bases; nucleotides not matched to a gene: 5. This CDR3 is built from 15 residues.